Listed below are T cell receptor beta chains from one sample, sequenced in a study of PD-1 blockade in classical Hodgkin lymphoma. Libraries were prepared by immunoSEQ multiplex PCR; TCRdb keeps only in-frame clonotypes and omits some of them. The data contain tens of thousands of clones, around four fifths of them seen just once; the ten biggest clones take up over 8%. The sample was peripheral blood mononuclear cells (PBMCs), taken before the fourth cycle of nivolumab. The receptors derive from a human donor with classical Hodgkin lymphoma. Both conserved end residues are part of each CDR3. The order of the fields is CDR3 length, clone size, J gene, D gene, V gene, CDR3 protein, CDR3 DNA. A D gene is named only where the DNA matches it firmly. Clone size is stated in some rows and not others, as once, few, many or a class when expanded.

cdr3_length: 18
clone_size: once
j_call: TRBJ2-5
d_call: .
v_call: TRBV19
cdr3_aa: CASSIVHAGWTGEETQYF
cdr3_nt: TGTGCCAGTAGTATAGTGCACGCGGGGTGGACAGGAGAAGAGACCCAGTACTTC

cdr3_length: 15
clone_size: .
j_call: TRBJ2-7
d_call: TRBD2
v_call: TRBV6-5
cdr3_aa: CASSYSGGLVYEQYF
cdr3_nt: TGTGCCAGCAGTTACTCGGGGGGACTAGTATACGAGCAGTACTTC

cdr3_length: 14
clone_size: .
j_call: TRBJ2-7
d_call: .
v_call: TRBV19
cdr3_aa: CASSIYQGPYEQYF
cdr3_nt: TGTGCCAGTAGTATTTATCAGGGGCCCTACGAGCAGTACTTC

cdr3_length: 16
clone_size: few
j_call: TRBJ2-1
d_call: TRBD2
v_call: TRBV19
cdr3_aa: CASSLLAGGIENEQFF
cdr3_nt: TGTGCCAGTAGTCTACTAGCGGGAGGGATCGAAAATGAGCAGTTCTTC

cdr3_length: 13
clone_size: few
j_call: TRBJ2-3
d_call: .
v_call: TRBV7-2
cdr3_aa: CASSLVGTDTQYF
cdr3_nt: TGTGCCAGCAGCCTGGTGGGCACAGATACGCAGTATTTT

cdr3_length: 18
clone_size: .
j_call: TRBJ2-3
d_call: .
v_call: TRBV4-3
cdr3_aa: CASSQGYWRDSVGDTQYF
cdr3_nt: TGCGCCAGCAGCCAAGGTTATTGGAGGGACTCAGTAGGGGATACGCAGTATTTT

cdr3_length: 10
clone_size: .
j_call: TRBJ2-3
d_call: .
v_call: TRBV6-6
cdr3_aa: CASFEYTQYF
cdr3_nt: TGTGCCAGTTTTGAATATACGCAGTATTTT

cdr3_length: 14
clone_size: .
j_call: TRBJ2-3
d_call: .
v_call: TRBV6-5
cdr3_aa: CASSYSSFTDTQYF
cdr3_nt: TGTGCCAGCAGTTATTCTTCCTTCACAGATACGCAGTATTTT

cdr3_length: 14
clone_size: few
j_call: TRBJ2-7
d_call: .
v_call: TRBV7-3
cdr3_aa: CASSLGGQTYEQYF
cdr3_nt: TGTGCCAGCAGCTTGGGGGGACAGACCTACGAGCAGTACTTC

cdr3_length: 15
clone_size: .
j_call: TRBJ1-5
d_call: TRBD1
v_call: TRBV6-5
cdr3_aa: CASSYSQGNNQPQHF
cdr3_nt: TGTGCCAGCAGTTACTCACAGGGGAACAATCAGCCCCAGCATTTT

cdr3_length: 13
clone_size: .
j_call: TRBJ1-5
d_call: .
v_call: TRBV25-1
cdr3_aa: CASSGYSNQPQHF
cdr3_nt: TGTGCCAGCAGTGGGTATAGCAATCAGCCCCAGCATTTT

cdr3_length: 16
clone_size: .
j_call: TRBJ2-2
d_call: .
v_call: TRBV9
cdr3_aa: CASSVGRFANTGELFF
cdr3_nt: TGTGCCAGCAGCGTAGGAAGGTTCGCGAACACCGGGGAGCTGTTTTTT

cdr3_length: 15
clone_size: once
j_call: TRBJ1-2
d_call: .
v_call: TRBV15
cdr3_aa: CATSRGGGGDYGYTF
cdr3_nt: TGTGCCACCAGCAGGGGGGGTGGTGGAGACTATGGCTACACCTTC

cdr3_length: 15
clone_size: .
j_call: TRBJ1-5
d_call: .
v_call: TRBV5-1
cdr3_aa: CASSLTDRSNQPQHF
cdr3_nt: TGCGCCAGCAGCTTGACCGACAGATCCAATCAGCCCCAGCATTTT

cdr3_length: 18
clone_size: .
j_call: TRBJ1-5
d_call: .
v_call: TRBV2
cdr3_aa: CASSERWGGRFSNQPQHF
cdr3_nt: TGTGCCAGCAGCGAACGGTGGGGGGGCAGATTTAGCAATCAGCCCCAGCATTTT

cdr3_length: 15
clone_size: .
j_call: TRBJ1-1
d_call: TRBD1
v_call: TRBV4-3
cdr3_aa: CASSQDSGGYTEAFF
cdr3_nt: TGCGCCAGCAGCCAAGACTCAGGGGGCTACACTGAAGCTTTCTTT

cdr3_length: 15
clone_size: .
j_call: TRBJ1-4
d_call: .
v_call: TRBV7-2
cdr3_aa: CASSPPNGGNEKLFF
cdr3_nt: TGTGCCAGCAGCCCCCCGAATGGGGGGAATGAAAAACTGTTTTTT

cdr3_length: 15
clone_size: .
j_call: TRBJ2-5
d_call: .
v_call: TRBV5-1
cdr3_aa: CASSLAHGSQETQYF
cdr3_nt: TGCGCCAGCAGCTTGGCCCATGGTAGCCAAGAGACCCAGTACTTC

cdr3_length: 13
clone_size: .
j_call: TRBJ1-5
d_call: TRBD1
v_call: TRBV29-1
cdr3_aa: CSVSDRADGPQHF
cdr3_nt: TGCAGCGTTTCTGACAGGGCGGACGGACCCCAGCATTTT

cdr3_length: 14
clone_size: .
j_call: TRBJ1-1
d_call: .
v_call: TRBV21-1
cdr3_aa: CASSTGTGSTEAFF
cdr3_nt: TGTGCCAGCAGCACGGGGACAGGGAGCACTGAAGCTTTCTTT

cdr3_length: 14
clone_size: .
j_call: TRBJ2-1
d_call: TRBD1
v_call: TRBV30
cdr3_aa: CAWTPGTGDNEQFF
cdr3_nt: TGTGCCTGGACCCCCGGGACAGGCGACAATGAGCAGTTCTTC

cdr3_length: 14
clone_size: .
j_call: TRBJ1-2
d_call: .
v_call: TRBV7-9
cdr3_aa: CATQRGAGDYGYTF
cdr3_nt: TGTGCCACCCAAAGGGGTGCTGGGGACTATGGCTACACCTTC

cdr3_length: 16
clone_size: once
j_call: TRBJ2-2
d_call: TRBD2
v_call: TRBV7-2
cdr3_aa: CASSLVAGGDTGELFF
cdr3_nt: TGTGCCAGCAGCTTAGTAGCGGGCGGGGACACCGGGGAGCTGTTTTTT

cdr3_length: 13
clone_size: .
j_call: TRBJ1-1
d_call: .
v_call: TRBV7-2
cdr3_aa: CASTSDDNTEAFF
cdr3_nt: TGTGCCAGCACCAGCGACGACAACACTGAAGCTTTCTTT

cdr3_length: 15
clone_size: .
j_call: TRBJ1-5
d_call: TRBD1
v_call: TRBV10-3
cdr3_aa: CAISEGQGAYQPQHF
cdr3_nt: TGTGCCATCAGTGAGGGACAGGGGGCTTATCAGCCCCAGCATTTT

cdr3_length: 15
clone_size: .
j_call: TRBJ2-1
d_call: TRBD2
v_call: TRBV6-5
cdr3_aa: CASSLLASGFSEQFF
cdr3_nt: TGTGCCAGCAGTTTACTAGCGTCGGGGTTCAGTGAGCAGTTCTTC

cdr3_length: 12
clone_size: few
j_call: TRBJ1-2
d_call: TRBD1
v_call: TRBV2
cdr3_aa: CASTTGEVGYTF
cdr3_nt: TGTGCCAGCACGACAGGGGAGGTTGGCTACACCTTC

cdr3_length: 12
clone_size: few
j_call: TRBJ2-5
d_call: .
v_call: TRBV5-1
cdr3_aa: CASSLAGETQYF
cdr3_nt: TGCGCCAGCAGCTTGGCGGGAGAGACCCAGTACTTC

cdr3_length: 17
clone_size: once
j_call: TRBJ2-5
d_call: TRBD1
v_call: TRBV15
cdr3_aa: CATSRDDGQGFGETQYF
cdr3_nt: TGTGCCACCAGCAGAGATGACGGACAGGGGTTTGGAGAGACCCAGTACTTC

cdr3_length: 11
clone_size: .
j_call: TRBJ2-3
d_call: TRBD2
v_call: TRBV7-9
cdr3_aa: CASSNTGREYF
cdr3_nt: TGTGCCAGCAGCAATACGGGGAGGGAGTATTTT

cdr3_length: 15
clone_size: once
j_call: TRBJ1-1
d_call: .
v_call: TRBV5-4
cdr3_aa: CASSLAREVGTEAFF
cdr3_nt: TGTGCCAGCAGCTTGGCCAGGGAGGTAGGCACTGAAGCTTTCTTT

cdr3_length: 15
clone_size: .
j_call: TRBJ2-5
d_call: .
v_call: TRBV2
cdr3_aa: CASSEGRIYQETQYF
cdr3_nt: TGTGCCAGCAGTGAAGGACGGATTTACCAAGAGACCCAGTACTTC

cdr3_length: 17
clone_size: few
j_call: TRBJ1-3
d_call: .
v_call: TRBV19
cdr3_aa: CASSIDGAANSGNTIYF
cdr3_nt: TGTGCCAGTAGTATAGATGGGGCAGCAAACTCTGGAAACACCATATATTTT

cdr3_length: 18
clone_size: few
j_call: TRBJ2-2
d_call: .
v_call: TRBV7-9
cdr3_aa: CASSFRKARTRNTGELFF
cdr3_nt: TGTGCCAGCAGCTTCAGGAAGGCGAGGACTCGGAACACCGGGGAGCTGTTTTTT

cdr3_length: 12
clone_size: .
j_call: TRBJ1-1
d_call: .
v_call: TRBV28
cdr3_aa: CASYRWGTEAFF
cdr3_nt: TGTGCCAGCTACCGTTGGGGCACTGAAGCTTTCTTT

cdr3_length: 20
clone_size: .
j_call: TRBJ2-1
d_call: TRBD2
v_call: TRBV4-1
cdr3_aa: CASSQDWVRASGRIGNEQFF
cdr3_nt: TGCGCCAGCAGCCAAGATTGGGTTAGGGCTAGCGGGAGAATCGGCAATGAGCAGTTCTTC

cdr3_length: 13
clone_size: .
j_call: TRBJ1-1
d_call: .
v_call: TRBV6-5
cdr3_aa: CASSYSGLQKAFF
cdr3_nt: TGTGCCAGCAGTTACTCGGGTCTGCAAAAAGCTTTCTTT

cdr3_length: 13
clone_size: .
j_call: TRBJ1-2
d_call: .
v_call: TRBV7-9
cdr3_aa: CASSPSGGYGYTF
cdr3_nt: TGTGCCAGCAGCCCGTCGGGAGGGTATGGCTACACCTTC

cdr3_length: 14
clone_size: .
j_call: TRBJ1-5
d_call: .
v_call: TRBV19
cdr3_aa: CASSTGNSNQPQHF
cdr3_nt: TGTGCCAGTAGTACAGGGAATAGCAATCAGCCCCAGCATTTT

cdr3_length: 12
clone_size: .
j_call: TRBJ2-7
d_call: .
v_call: TRBV25-1
cdr3_aa: CASSARRYEQYF
cdr3_nt: TGTGCCAGCAGTGCCAGACGCTACGAGCAGTACTTC

cdr3_length: 15
clone_size: many
j_call: TRBJ2-7
d_call: .
v_call: TRBV18
cdr3_aa: CASSPVAQVGYEQYF
cdr3_nt: TGTGCCAGCTCACCAGTGGCCCAGGTCGGATACGAGCAGTACTTC

cdr3_length: 16
clone_size: .
j_call: TRBJ1-6
d_call: .
v_call: TRBV5-6
cdr3_aa: CASSLRTRHRAVALHF
cdr3_nt: TGTGCCAGCAGCTTAAGGACAAGGCATCGGGCAGTAGCCCTCCACTTT

cdr3_length: 15
clone_size: .
j_call: TRBJ2-4
d_call: TRBD1
v_call: TRBV27
cdr3_aa: CASRVGGSSINIQYF
cdr3_nt: TGTGCCAGCAGAGTAGGGGGCTCCTCGATAAACATTCAGTACTTC

cdr3_length: 13
clone_size: .
j_call: TRBJ2-4
d_call: .
v_call: TRBV9
cdr3_aa: CASSVEGWDIQYF
cdr3_nt: TGTGCCAGCAGCGTCGAGGGTTGGGACATTCAGTACTTC

cdr3_length: 15
clone_size: few
j_call: TRBJ2-1
d_call: .
v_call: TRBV7-9
cdr3_aa: CASTYSAEVLNEQFF
cdr3_nt: TGTGCCAGCACCTATTCAGCCGAAGTCTTGAATGAGCAGTTCTTC

cdr3_length: 14
clone_size: .
j_call: TRBJ1-1
d_call: .
v_call: TRBV4-1
cdr3_aa: CASSHRGRNTEAFF
cdr3_nt: TGCGCCAGCAGCCATAGAGGGCGGAACACTGAAGCTTTCTTT

cdr3_length: 11
clone_size: .
j_call: TRBJ1-2
d_call: .
v_call: TRBV5-8
cdr3_aa: CASSLASGYTF
cdr3_nt: TGTGCCAGCAGCTTGGCCTCTGGCTACACCTTC

cdr3_length: 12
clone_size: .
j_call: TRBJ1-1
d_call: .
v_call: TRBV21-1
cdr3_aa: CASQRGGTEAFF
cdr3_nt: TGTGCCAGTCAGAGGGGGGGCACTGAAGCTTTCTTT